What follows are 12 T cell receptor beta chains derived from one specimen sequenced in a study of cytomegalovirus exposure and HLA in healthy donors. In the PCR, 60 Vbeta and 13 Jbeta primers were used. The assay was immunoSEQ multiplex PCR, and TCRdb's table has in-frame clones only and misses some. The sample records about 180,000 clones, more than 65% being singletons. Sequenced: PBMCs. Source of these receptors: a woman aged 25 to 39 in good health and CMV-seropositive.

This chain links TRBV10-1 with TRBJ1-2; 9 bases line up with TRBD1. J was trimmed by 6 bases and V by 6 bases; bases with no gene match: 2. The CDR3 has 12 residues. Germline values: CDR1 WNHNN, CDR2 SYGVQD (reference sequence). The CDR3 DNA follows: TGCGCCAGCAGAGGACAGGGGCATGGCTACACCTTC. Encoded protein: CASRGQGHGYTF.

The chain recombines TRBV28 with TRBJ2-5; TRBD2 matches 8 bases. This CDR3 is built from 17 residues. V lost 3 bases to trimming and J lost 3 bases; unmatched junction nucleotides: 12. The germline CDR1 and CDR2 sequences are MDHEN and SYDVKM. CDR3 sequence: CASSFPGERGSKETQYF. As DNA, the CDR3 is TGTGCCAGCAGTTTCCCTGGGGAGCGGGGGAGTAAAGAGACCCAGTACTTC.

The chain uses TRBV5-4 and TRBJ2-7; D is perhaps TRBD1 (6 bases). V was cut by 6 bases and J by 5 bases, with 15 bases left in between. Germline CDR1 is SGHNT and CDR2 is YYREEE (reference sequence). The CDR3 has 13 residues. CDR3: CASTSRGFDEQYF. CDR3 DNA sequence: TGTGCCAGCACCTCCAGGGGCTTCGACGAGCAGTACTTC.

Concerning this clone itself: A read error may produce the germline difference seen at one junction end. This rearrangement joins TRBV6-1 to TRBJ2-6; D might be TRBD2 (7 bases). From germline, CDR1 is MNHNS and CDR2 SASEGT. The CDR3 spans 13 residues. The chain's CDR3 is CASRRRGANGLTF. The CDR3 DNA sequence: TGTGCCAGCAGGCGTCGGGGGGCCAACGGCCTGACTTTC.

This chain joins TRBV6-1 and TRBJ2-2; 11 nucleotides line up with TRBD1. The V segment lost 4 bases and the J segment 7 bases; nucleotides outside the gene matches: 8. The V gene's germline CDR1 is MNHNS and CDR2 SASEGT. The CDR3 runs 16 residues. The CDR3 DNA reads TGTGCCAGCAGTGGCCGGGACAGGGGGTATATCGGGGAGCTGTTTTTT. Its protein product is CASSGRDRGYIGELFF.

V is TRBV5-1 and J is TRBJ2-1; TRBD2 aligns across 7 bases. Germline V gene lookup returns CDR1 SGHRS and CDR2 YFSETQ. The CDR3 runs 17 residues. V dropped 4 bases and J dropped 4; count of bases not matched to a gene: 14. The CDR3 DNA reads TGCGCCAGCAGCCCAGGACTAGTTGTTTACCGTTACAATGAGCAGTTCTTC. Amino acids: CASSPGLVVYRYNEQFF.

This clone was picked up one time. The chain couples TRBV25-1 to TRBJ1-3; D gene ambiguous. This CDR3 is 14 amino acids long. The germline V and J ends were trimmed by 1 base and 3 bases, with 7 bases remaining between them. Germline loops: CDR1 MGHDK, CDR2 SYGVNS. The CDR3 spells CASSEFGRGNTIYF. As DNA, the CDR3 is TGTGCCAGCAGTGAATTTGGCCGTGGAAACACCATATATTTT.

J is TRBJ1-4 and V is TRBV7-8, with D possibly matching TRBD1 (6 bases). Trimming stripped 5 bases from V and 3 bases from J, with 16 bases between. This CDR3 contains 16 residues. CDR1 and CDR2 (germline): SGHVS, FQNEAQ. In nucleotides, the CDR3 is TGTGCCAGCAGCCCTTCGTCAGGGGAAGCTAATGAAAAACTGTTTTTT. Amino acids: CASSPSSGEANEKLFF.

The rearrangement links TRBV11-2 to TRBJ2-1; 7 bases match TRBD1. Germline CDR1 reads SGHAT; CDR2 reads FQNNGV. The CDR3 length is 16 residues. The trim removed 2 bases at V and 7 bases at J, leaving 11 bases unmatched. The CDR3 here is CASSLTSGGFGNEQFF. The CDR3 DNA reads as TGTGCCAGCAGCTTAACCTCAGGGGGATTTGGGAATGAGCAGTTCTTC.

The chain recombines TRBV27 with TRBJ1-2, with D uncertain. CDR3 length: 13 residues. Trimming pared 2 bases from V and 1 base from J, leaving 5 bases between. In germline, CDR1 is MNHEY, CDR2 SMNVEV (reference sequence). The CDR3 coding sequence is TGTGCCAGCAGTTTAGGCGGTAACTATGGCTACACCTTC. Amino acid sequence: CASSLGGNYGYTF.

CDR3 sequence (DNA): TGTGCCAGCAGCCAAGATCTAGACAGACCTAACTATGGCTACACCTTC. Amino acid sequence: CASSQDLDRPNYGYTF. The V and J genes are TRBV4-2 and TRBJ1-2, with D perhaps matching TRBD1 (5 bases). The CDR3 has 16 amino acids. Germline values: CDR1 LGHNA, CDR2 YNFKEQ. Trimming shortened V by 0 bases and J by 0 bases, and 11 bases separated the two germline ends.

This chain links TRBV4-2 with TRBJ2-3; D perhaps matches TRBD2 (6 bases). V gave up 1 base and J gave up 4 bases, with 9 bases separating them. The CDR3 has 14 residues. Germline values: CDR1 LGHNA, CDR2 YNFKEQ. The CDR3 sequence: CASSQGRLADTQYF. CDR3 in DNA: TGTGCCAGCAGCCAAGGCCGACTAGCAGATACGCAGTATTTT.